Listed here are 2 T cell receptor beta chains from one sample, sequenced in a study of blood T cell repertoires in COVID-19. The data were produced by immunoSEQ multiplex PCR, yet TCRdb's version contains in-frame clones alone and is incomplete. There are 300,000 to 400,000 clones in the sample; approximately 89% occur only once, and about 8% lies in the top ten. The sample consisted of peripheral blood. The receptors here all came from a woman aged 50 to 60 who had recovered from COVID-19.

This clone was seen a handful of times. V is TRBV28 and J is TRBJ2-7, with 7 bases lining up with TRBD1. With V trimmed by 3 bases and J by 11 bases, 4 bases remained unmatched. The CDR3 runs 11 residues. Germline CDR1 is MDHEN and CDR2 is SYDVKM. The CDR3 DNA follows: TGTGCCAGCAGTTTTGAGGACAGGAAGTACTTC. As protein: CASSFEDRKYF. Drawing the rest from reference TRBV28 and TRBJ2-7, the complete variable domain is DVKVTQSSRYLVKRTGEKVFLECVQDMDHENMFWYRQDPGLGLRLIYFSYDVKMKEKGDIPEGYSVSREKKERFSLILESASTNQTSMYLCASSFEDRKYFGPGTRLTVT.

This chain joins TRBV14 and TRBJ1-2; TRBD1 is a possible D gene (5 bases). The CDR3 is 15 amino acids. V shed 5 bases and J shed 2 bases, with 15 bases lying between them. Germline V CDR1 and CDR2: SGHDN, FVKESK. The CDR3 loop reads CASSGHLTGNYGYTF. CDR3 nucleotides: TGTGCCAGCAGCGGACACCTTACAGGAAACTATGGCTACACCTTC.